This T cell receptor beta chain is from a study of blood T cell repertoires in COVID-19. Study overall: Samples of COVID-19 (acute and convalescent) were obtained from the United States, Italy and Spain. T cells, B-cell-depleted T cells, or PBMCs provided the cDNA or gDNA that served as material.

Original methodology: Estimation of nucleated cell counts was performed using reference gene primer amplification. Assay used: immunoSEQ multiplex PCR; TCRdb lists only in-frame clones, some missing. The DNA gave D and trimming, while V, J and clone size come from that table. The repertoire holds 95,000 to 110,000 clones, with 80% to 85% as singletons. Between the trimmed V and J ends, which lost 3 bases and 2 bases, there was a span of 19 bases. Germline V lookup: CDR1 MNHEY, CDR2 SVGEGT. The CDR3 totals 18 residues. The chain uses TRBV6-2 or TRBV6-3 and TRBJ2-2, with D possibly being TRBD1 (6 bases). Sequencing used peripheral blood. The source is a human donor in a cohort sampled during active COVID-19. For the CDR3, the DNA is TGTGCCAGCAGTTATCAAGCAGGGGTGGACCTTAACACCGGGGAGCTGTTTTTT. This gives the protein CASSYQAGVDLNTGELFF.